This note documents a single TCR beta chain sequence. Trimming removed 9 bases from V and 7 bases from J, with 16 bases in between. Germline CDR1 reads SNHLY; CDR2 reads FYNNEI. This CDR3 comprises 13 residues. Within Nashville, Tennessee resided all donors, each a Caucasian adult. This record comes from a study of shared clonotypes between healthy human individuals. Ten immunoSEQ deep assay plates served to sequence unsorted PBMC DNA. TCRdb keeps only in-frame clones here, not all; method: immunoSEQ multiplex PCR. This repertoire shows roughly 95,000 clones, approximately 44% found once; its top ten account for roughly 16%.

The genes are TRBV2 and TRBJ2-1, with D perhaps matching TRBD2 (6 bases). Sequenced sample: PBMCs. This sequence originates from a woman aged 40 to 50 in good health. Some clones in this sample may be carry-over from other donors' samples. CDR3 nucleotides: TGTGCCAGGTTGGGGGGAAATGGGAATGAGCAGTTCTTC. This sequence encodes CARLGGNGNEQFF.